These T cell receptor beta chains were read from a single sample in a study of OX40 agonist ivuxolimab in advanced cancers. Assay used: immunoSEQ multiplex PCR; TCRdb lists only in-frame clones, some missing. The profile shows tens of thousands of clones, around 84% of them singletons. The starting material was CD4+ or CD8+ T cells sorted from blood, obtained in a trial of the OX40 agonist ivuxolimab. These receptors were obtained from an adult with an advanced solid tumor such as melanoma, head and neck, liver or kidney cancer. Both conserved end residues are part of each CDR3. A D gene is named only where the DNA matches it firmly. Clone size is stated in some rows and not others, as once, few, many or a class when expanded.

d_call: TRBD1; v_call: TRBV5-1; j_call: TRBJ2-7; clone_size: .; cdr3_aa: CASSRDRVGEQYF; cdr3_nt: TGCGCCAGCAGTCGGGACAGGGTTGGTGAGCAGTACTTC
d_call: TRBD2; v_call: TRBV7-9; j_call: TRBJ2-1; clone_size: .; cdr3_aa: CASSSGLAINEQFF; cdr3_nt: TGTGCCAGCAGCTCGGGACTAGCTATTAATGAGCAGTTCTTC
d_call: .; v_call: TRBV19; j_call: TRBJ2-1; clone_size: once; cdr3_aa: CASSTGYNEQFF; cdr3_nt: TGTGCCAGTAGTACAGGATACAATGAGCAGTTCTTC
d_call: .; v_call: TRBV28; j_call: TRBJ1-5; clone_size: .; cdr3_aa: CASSPSGLSNQPQHF; cdr3_nt: TGTGCCAGCAGTCCCTCGGGGCTGAGCAATCAGCCCCAGCATTTT
d_call: TRBD1; v_call: TRBV6-1; j_call: TRBJ1-5; clone_size: .; cdr3_aa: CASSERDRVAQGYQPQHF; cdr3_nt: TGTGCCAGCAGTGAAAGGGACAGGGTAGCTCAGGGATATCAGCCCCAGCATTTT
d_call: .; v_call: TRBV7-2; j_call: TRBJ2-3; clone_size: few; cdr3_aa: CASSRARSDTQYF; cdr3_nt: TGTGCCAGCAGTCGAGCGAGGTCCGATACGCAGTATTTT
d_call: .; v_call: TRBV6-6; j_call: TRBJ1-1; clone_size: .; cdr3_aa: CASSYDRIGTF; cdr3_nt: TGTGCCAGCAGTTACGACAGGATCGGGACTTTT
d_call: .; v_call: TRBV18; j_call: TRBJ2-2; clone_size: .; cdr3_aa: CASSPWGDTGELFF; cdr3_nt: TGTGCCAGCTCCCCATGGGGGGACACCGGGGAGCTGTTTTTT
d_call: TRBD2; v_call: TRBV2; j_call: TRBJ2-5; clone_size: .; cdr3_aa: CASRRLAGQETQYF; cdr3_nt: TGTGCCAGCAGGCGTCTAGCGGGACAAGAGACCCAGTACTTC
d_call: TRBD1; v_call: TRBV29-1; j_call: TRBJ2-1; clone_size: .; cdr3_aa: CSVDREIYNEQFF; cdr3_nt: TGCAGCGTCGACAGGGAAATCTACAATGAGCAGTTCTTC
d_call: .; v_call: TRBV5-8; j_call: TRBJ1-2; clone_size: few; cdr3_aa: CASSFNQYYGYTF; cdr3_nt: TGTGCCAGCAGCTTTAATCAATACTATGGCTACACCTTC
d_call: TRBD2; v_call: TRBV9; j_call: TRBJ2-2; clone_size: .; cdr3_aa: CASSGRGPGLAVTGELFF; cdr3_nt: TGTGCCAGCAGCGGGAGGGGACCGGGACTAGCGGTGACCGGGGAGCTGTTTTTT
d_call: .; v_call: TRBV28; j_call: TRBJ1-2; clone_size: .; cdr3_aa: CASSLISRGRPGYTF; cdr3_nt: TGTGCCAGCAGTTTAATCTCCAGGGGCCGTCCTGGCTACACCTTC
d_call: .; v_call: TRBV19; j_call: TRBJ2-1; clone_size: few; cdr3_aa: CASSMGSNTGSNEQFF; cdr3_nt: TGTGCCAGTAGTATGGGTTCGAACACCGGGTCCAATGAGCAGTTCTTC
d_call: .; v_call: TRBV5-4; j_call: TRBJ2-2; clone_size: .; cdr3_aa: CASSLAGRGRYGGELFF; cdr3_nt: TGTGCCAGCAGCTTGGCCGGGAGGGGGCGGTACGGCGGGGAGCTGTTTTTT
d_call: .; v_call: TRBV21-1; j_call: TRBJ1-1; clone_size: once; cdr3_aa: CASSRGMNTEAFF; cdr3_nt: TGTGCCAGCAGCAGGGGAATGAACACTGAAGCTTTCTTT
d_call: .; v_call: TRBV5-1; j_call: TRBJ1-1; clone_size: .; cdr3_aa: CASSSRLNTEAFF; cdr3_nt: TGCGCCAGCAGCTCCCGGTTGAACACTGAAGCTTTCTTT
d_call: .; v_call: TRBV4-3; j_call: TRBJ1-1; clone_size: few; cdr3_aa: CASSAGLMNTEAFF; cdr3_nt: TGCGCCAGCAGCGCGGGATTGATGAACACTGAAGCTTTCTTT
d_call: TRBD1; v_call: TRBV2; j_call: TRBJ2-7; clone_size: few; cdr3_aa: CASSSDRDGHEQYF; cdr3_nt: TGTGCCAGCAGTTCAGACAGGGACGGTCACGAGCAGTACTTC
d_call: .; v_call: TRBV5-1; j_call: TRBJ2-3; clone_size: .; cdr3_aa: CASKTGISTDTQYF; cdr3_nt: TGCGCCAGCAAAACAGGAATTAGCACAGATACGCAGTATTTT
d_call: TRBD1; v_call: TRBV11-2; j_call: TRBJ1-2; clone_size: .; cdr3_aa: CASRIDWLTGVKDGYTF; cdr3_nt: TGTGCCAGCAGAATAGATTGGTTGACAGGGGTAAAGGATGGCTACACCTTC
d_call: .; v_call: TRBV2; j_call: TRBJ1-5; clone_size: .; cdr3_aa: CASSERSGDQPQHF; cdr3_nt: TGTGCCAGCAGTGAAAGGTCCGGGGATCAGCCCCAGCATTTT
d_call: TRBD1; v_call: TRBV15; j_call: TRBJ1-2; clone_size: .; cdr3_aa: CATSRSTGVAGYTF; cdr3_nt: TGTGCCACCAGCAGATCCACAGGGGTTGCGGGCTACACCTTC
d_call: .; v_call: TRBV5-6; j_call: TRBJ2-3; clone_size: .; cdr3_aa: CASSLTEGGRTDTQYF; cdr3_nt: TGTGCCAGCAGCTTGACCGAGGGGGGGCGGACAGATACGCAGTATTTT
d_call: .; v_call: TRBV7-9; j_call: TRBJ1-1; clone_size: few; cdr3_aa: CASSLGQGLGYTEAFF; cdr3_nt: TGTGCCAGCAGCTTAGGGCAGGGTCTTGGGTACACTGAAGCTTTCTTT
d_call: TRBD1; v_call: TRBV7-2; j_call: TRBJ1-3; clone_size: .; cdr3_aa: CASSTSGQGNTIYF; cdr3_nt: TGTGCCAGCAGCACCTCGGGACAGGGAAACACCATATATTTT
d_call: TRBD1; v_call: TRBV7-2; j_call: TRBJ2-7; clone_size: .; cdr3_aa: CASSSVKGTAGPYEQYF; cdr3_nt: TGTGCCAGCAGCTCAGTAAAAGGGACAGCCGGCCCCTACGAGCAGTACTTC
d_call: .; v_call: TRBV2; j_call: TRBJ1-5; clone_size: .; cdr3_aa: CASSARFVQPQHF; cdr3_nt: TGTGCCAGCAGCGCCCGATTTGTTCAGCCCCAGCATTTT
d_call: .; v_call: TRBV20-1; j_call: TRBJ1-2; clone_size: .; cdr3_aa: CSARQDVGYTF; cdr3_nt: TGCAGTGCTAGACAAGATGTGGGATACACCTTC
d_call: .; v_call: TRBV7-9; j_call: TRBJ1-4; clone_size: few; cdr3_aa: CASGIQATNEKLFF; cdr3_nt: TGTGCCAGCGGCATTCAAGCAACTAATGAAAAACTGTTTTTT
d_call: TRBD2; v_call: TRBV7-3; j_call: TRBJ2-1; clone_size: once; cdr3_aa: CASSLKSGSGGNEQFF; cdr3_nt: TGTGCCAGCAGCTTAAAGAGCGGGAGTGGAGGCAATGAGCAGTTCTTC
d_call: TRBD2; v_call: TRBV19; j_call: TRBJ2-2; clone_size: .; cdr3_aa: CASSAASGTPWGTGELFF; cdr3_nt: TGTGCCAGTAGTGCTGCTAGCGGTACCCCCTGGGGCACCGGGGAGCTGTTTTTT
d_call: .; v_call: TRBV5-5; j_call: TRBJ2-7; clone_size: .; cdr3_aa: CASSRRGGISYEQYF; cdr3_nt: TGTGCCAGCAGCAGGAGGGGCGGGATATCCTACGAGCAGTACTTC
d_call: TRBD2; v_call: TRBV5-5; j_call: TRBJ2-7; clone_size: .; cdr3_aa: CASSPDLGLAAYEQYF; cdr3_nt: TGTGCCAGCAGCCCCGATCTCGGGCTAGCGGCTTACGAGCAGTACTTC
d_call: TRBD2; v_call: TRBV7-8; j_call: TRBJ2-5; clone_size: once; cdr3_aa: CASSLAGGKREQYF; cdr3_nt: TGTGCCAGCAGCTTAGCTGGAGGAAAGCGGGAGCAGTACTTC
d_call: .; v_call: TRBV30; j_call: TRBJ2-2; clone_size: once; cdr3_aa: CAWSNRLTGELFF; cdr3_nt: TGTGCCTGGAGTAACAGGCTCACCGGGGAGCTGTTTTTT
d_call: .; v_call: TRBV7-9; j_call: TRBJ2-2; clone_size: .; cdr3_aa: CASSWSGELFF; cdr3_nt: TGTGCCAGCAGCTGGAGCGGGGAGCTGTTTTTT
d_call: TRBD2; v_call: TRBV6-4; j_call: TRBJ2-1; clone_size: .; cdr3_aa: CASSDLPGLAGAPQFF; cdr3_nt: TGTGCCAGCAGTGACCTACCGGGACTAGCGGGAGCGCCGCAGTTCTTC
d_call: .; v_call: TRBV5-1; j_call: TRBJ1-3; clone_size: .; cdr3_aa: CASSLEGLSGNTIYF; cdr3_nt: TGCGCCAGCAGCTTGGAGGGCCTCTCTGGAAACACCATATATTTT
d_call: TRBD2; v_call: TRBV11-2; j_call: TRBJ2-7; clone_size: .; cdr3_aa: CASSVTSGRAYEQYF; cdr3_nt: TGTGCCAGCAGCGTGACTAGCGGGAGGGCCTACGAGCAGTACTTC
d_call: .; v_call: TRBV7-9; j_call: TRBJ2-3; clone_size: .; cdr3_aa: CASGGGTYSTDTQYF; cdr3_nt: TGTGCCAGCGGAGGCGGGACTTATAGCACAGATACGCAGTATTTT
d_call: .; v_call: TRBV6-5; j_call: TRBJ1-2; clone_size: .; cdr3_aa: CASKHPRQGYGYTF; cdr3_nt: TGTGCCAGCAAGCATCCCAGGCAGGGCTATGGCTACACCTTC
d_call: TRBD1; v_call: TRBV19; j_call: TRBJ2-1; clone_size: .; cdr3_aa: CASSSFIEGATYNEQFF; cdr3_nt: TGTGCCAGTAGTTCCTTCATAGAGGGGGCGACCTACAATGAGCAGTTCTTC
d_call: TRBD2; v_call: TRBV10-3; j_call: TRBJ2-1; clone_size: once; cdr3_aa: CAIIGQLADYNEQFF; cdr3_nt: TGTGCCATCATAGGGCAACTAGCGGACTACAATGAGCAGTTCTTC
d_call: .; v_call: TRBV11-2; j_call: TRBJ1-3; clone_size: .; cdr3_aa: CASSLEPSGNTIYF; cdr3_nt: TGTGCCAGCAGCTTAGAGCCTTCTGGAAACACCATATATTTT
d_call: .; v_call: TRBV7-2; j_call: TRBJ1-5; clone_size: few; cdr3_aa: CASSLIDSNQPQHF; cdr3_nt: TGTGCCAGCAGCCTTATTGATAGCAATCAGCCCCAGCATTTT
d_call: .; v_call: TRBV5-1; j_call: TRBJ2-1; clone_size: .; cdr3_aa: CASSLALSYNEQFF; cdr3_nt: TGCGCCAGCAGCTTGGCTCTCTCCTACAATGAGCAGTTCTTC
d_call: .; v_call: TRBV6-7; j_call: TRBJ2-1; clone_size: .; cdr3_aa: CASSYLGTRGHNEQFF; cdr3_nt: TGTGCCAGCAGTTACCTTGGGACTAGGGGGCACAATGAGCAGTTCTTC
d_call: .; v_call: TRBV11-2; j_call: TRBJ2-7; clone_size: .; cdr3_aa: CASSLWDNEQYF; cdr3_nt: TGTGCCAGCAGCCTCTGGGACAATGAGCAGTACTTC
d_call: .; v_call: TRBV28; j_call: TRBJ2-5; clone_size: .; cdr3_aa: CASSLYPRETQYF; cdr3_nt: TGTGCCAGCAGTTTATACCCCCGGGAGACCCAGTACTTC
d_call: TRBD2; v_call: TRBV7-3; j_call: TRBJ2-5; clone_size: .; cdr3_aa: CASSRGAGGRGSETQYF; cdr3_nt: TGTGCCAGCAGCCGTGGGGCGGGAGGGCGTGGCAGTGAGACCCAGTACTTC
d_call: .; v_call: TRBV19; j_call: TRBJ1-1; clone_size: .; cdr3_aa: CASSIRWQGMNTEAFF; cdr3_nt: TGTGCCAGTAGTATCAGGTGGCAGGGGATGAACACTGAAGCTTTCTTT
d_call: TRBD2; v_call: TRBV28; j_call: TRBJ2-5; clone_size: .; cdr3_aa: CASSLDGGDGETQYF; cdr3_nt: TGTGCCAGCAGTTTAGACGGGGGGGACGGGGAGACCCAGTACTTC
d_call: TRBD1; v_call: TRBV7-3; j_call: TRBJ2-5; clone_size: .; cdr3_aa: CASSRTGGRGETQYF; cdr3_nt: TGTGCCAGCAGCCGCACAGGGGGCCGGGGGGAGACCCAGTACTTC
d_call: .; v_call: TRBV4-3; j_call: TRBJ1-2; clone_size: once; cdr3_aa: CASSQDFGYYGYTF; cdr3_nt: TGCGCCAGCAGCCAAGATTTCGGGTACTATGGCTACACCTTC